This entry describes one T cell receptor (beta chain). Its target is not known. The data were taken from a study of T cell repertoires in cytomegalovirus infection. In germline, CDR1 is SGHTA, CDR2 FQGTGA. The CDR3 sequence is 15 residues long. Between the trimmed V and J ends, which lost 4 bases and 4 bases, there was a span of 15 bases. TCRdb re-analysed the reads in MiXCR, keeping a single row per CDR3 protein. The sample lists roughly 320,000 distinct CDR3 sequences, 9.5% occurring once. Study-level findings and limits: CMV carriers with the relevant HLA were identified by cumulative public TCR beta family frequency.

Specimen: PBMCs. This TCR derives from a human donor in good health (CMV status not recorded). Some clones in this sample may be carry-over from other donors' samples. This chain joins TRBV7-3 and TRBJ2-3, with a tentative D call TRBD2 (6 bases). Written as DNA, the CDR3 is TGTGCCAGCAGCTACATTAAAGCGGGCCCAGATACGCAGTATTTT. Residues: CASSYIKAGPDTQYF.